This T cell receptor (beta chain) was recorded in a study of shared clonotypes between healthy human individuals. Study-wide background: Researchers assigned three CD4 naive, three CD4 memory, two CD8 naive and one CD8 memory plate to each donor.

Germline V lookup: CDR1 SGHNT, CDR2 YYREEE (reference sequence). V was clipped by 4 bases and J by 2 bases; unmatched bases: 10. The CDR3 extends over 16 amino acids. Profiled with immunoSEQ multiplex PCR; TCRdb holds only in-frame clones, not every one. Counted here are over a million clones, roughly 74% occurring once; the ten biggest clones make up under 0.6%. The chain couples TRBV5-4 to TRBJ2-5; 8 nucleotides line up with TRBD2. Sequencing was done on a sample of memory CD4+ T cells from PBMCs. The subset: CD45RA-negative fraction. This clonotype was sampled from a man aged 18 to 29 in good health. Some clones in this sample may be carry-over from other donors' samples. CDR3 bases: TGTGCCAGCAGCCCATCAAGGGAGCGGGGGCAAGAGACCCAGTACTTC. Its protein product is CASSPSRERGQETQYF.